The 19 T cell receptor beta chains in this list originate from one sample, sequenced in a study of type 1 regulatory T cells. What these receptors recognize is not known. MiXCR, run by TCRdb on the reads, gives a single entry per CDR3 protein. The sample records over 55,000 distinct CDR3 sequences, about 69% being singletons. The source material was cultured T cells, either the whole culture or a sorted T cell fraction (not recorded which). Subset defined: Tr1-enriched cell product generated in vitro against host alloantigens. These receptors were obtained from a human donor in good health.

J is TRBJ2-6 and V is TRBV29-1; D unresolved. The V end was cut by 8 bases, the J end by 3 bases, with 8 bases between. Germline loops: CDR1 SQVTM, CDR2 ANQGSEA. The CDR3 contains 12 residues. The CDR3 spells CSFSDGANVLTF. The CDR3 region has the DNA TGCAGCTTTTCGGATGGGGCCAACGTCCTGACTTTC. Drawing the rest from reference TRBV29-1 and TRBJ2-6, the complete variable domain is SAVISQKPSRDICQRGTSLTIQCQVDSQVTMMFWYRQQPGQSLTLIATANQGSEATYESGFVIDKFPISRPNLTFSTLTVSNMSPEDSSIYLCSFSDGANVLTFGAGSRLTVL.

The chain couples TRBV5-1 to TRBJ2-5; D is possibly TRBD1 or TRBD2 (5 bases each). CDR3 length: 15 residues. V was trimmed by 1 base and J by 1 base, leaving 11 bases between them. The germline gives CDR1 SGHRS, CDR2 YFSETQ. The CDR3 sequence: CASSLINGAQETQYF. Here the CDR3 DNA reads TGCGCCAGCAGCTTGATAAACGGGGCCCAAGAGACCCAGTACTTC. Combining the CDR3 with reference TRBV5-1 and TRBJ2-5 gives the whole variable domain KAGVTQTPRYLIKTRGQQVTLSCSPISGHRSVSWYQQTPGQGLQFLFEYFSETQRNKGNFPGRFSGRQFSNSRSEMNVSTLELGDSALYLCASSLINGAQETQYFGPGTRLLVL.

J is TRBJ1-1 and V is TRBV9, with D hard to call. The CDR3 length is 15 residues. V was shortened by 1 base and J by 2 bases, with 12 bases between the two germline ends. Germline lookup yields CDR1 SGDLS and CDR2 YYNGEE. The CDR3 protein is CASSVIAEANTEAFF. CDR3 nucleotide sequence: TGTGCCAGCAGCGTAATCGCCGAAGCAAACACTGAAGCTTTCTTT.

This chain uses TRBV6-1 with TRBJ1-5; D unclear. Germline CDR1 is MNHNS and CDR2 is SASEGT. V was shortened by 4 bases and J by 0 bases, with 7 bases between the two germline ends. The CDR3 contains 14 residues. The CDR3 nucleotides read TGTGCCAGCAGTGGGGAAGGTAGCAATCAGCCCCAGCATTTT. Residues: CASSGEGSNQPQHF.

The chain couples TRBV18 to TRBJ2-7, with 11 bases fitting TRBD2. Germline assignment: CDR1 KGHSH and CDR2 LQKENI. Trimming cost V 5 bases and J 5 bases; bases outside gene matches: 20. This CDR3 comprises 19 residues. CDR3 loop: CASSAGTGSVAGGINEQYF. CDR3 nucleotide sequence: TGTGCCAGCTCAGCCGGGACAGGGTCAGTAGCGGGAGGGATCAACGAGCAGTACTTC.

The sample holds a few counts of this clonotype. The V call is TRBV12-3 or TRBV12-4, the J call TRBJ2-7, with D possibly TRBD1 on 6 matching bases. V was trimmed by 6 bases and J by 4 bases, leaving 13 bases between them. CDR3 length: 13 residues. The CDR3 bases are TGTGCCAGCAGCCCTGGACAGTTTTACGAGCAGTACTTC. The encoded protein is CASSPGQFYEQYF.

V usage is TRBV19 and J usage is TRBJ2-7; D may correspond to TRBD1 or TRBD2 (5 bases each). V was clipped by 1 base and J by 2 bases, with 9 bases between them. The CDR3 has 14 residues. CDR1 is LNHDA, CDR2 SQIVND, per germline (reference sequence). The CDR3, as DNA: TGTGCCAGTAGTATAGGGGACGGAACCTACGAGCAGTACTTC. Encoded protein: CASSIGDGTYEQYF.

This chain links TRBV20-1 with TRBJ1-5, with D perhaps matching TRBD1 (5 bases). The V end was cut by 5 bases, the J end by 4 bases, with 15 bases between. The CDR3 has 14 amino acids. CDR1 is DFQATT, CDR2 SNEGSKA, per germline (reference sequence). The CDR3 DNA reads TGCAGTGCTGTAACCAGGGCCCCAAATCAGCCCCAGCATTTT. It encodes CSAVTRAPNQPQHF.

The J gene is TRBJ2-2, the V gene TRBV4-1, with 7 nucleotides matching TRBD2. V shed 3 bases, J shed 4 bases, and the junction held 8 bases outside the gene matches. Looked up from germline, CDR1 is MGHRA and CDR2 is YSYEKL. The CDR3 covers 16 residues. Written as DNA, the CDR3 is TGCGCCAGCAGCCAGCGGGAGACGGGCGGCACCGGGGAGCTGTTTTTT. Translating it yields CASSQRETGGTGELFF.

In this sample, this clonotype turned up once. The CDR3 spells CASSQADTGTGADEQYF. In DNA, the CDR3 is TGCGCCAGCAGCCAAGCGGATACCGGGACAGGGGCAGACGAGCAGTACTTC. The V gene is TRBV4-3, the J gene TRBJ2-7; TRBD1 matches 10 bases. The germline V gene encodes CDR1 LGHNA and CDR2 YSLEER. The junction had 11 bases not matched to a gene; V was cut back by 1 base and J by 5 bases. CDR3 length: 17 amino acids.

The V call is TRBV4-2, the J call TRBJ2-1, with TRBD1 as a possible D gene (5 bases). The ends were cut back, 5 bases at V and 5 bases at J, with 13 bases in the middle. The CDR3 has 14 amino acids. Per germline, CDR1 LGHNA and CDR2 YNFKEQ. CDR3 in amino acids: CASSLSDTHNEQFF. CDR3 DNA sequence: TGTGCCAGCAGCTTATCGGACACGCACAATGAGCAGTTCTTC.

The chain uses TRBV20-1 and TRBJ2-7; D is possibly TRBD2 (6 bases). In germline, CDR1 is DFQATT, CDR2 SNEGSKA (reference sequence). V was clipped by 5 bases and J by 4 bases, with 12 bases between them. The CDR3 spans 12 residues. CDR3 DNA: TGCAGTGCTTCGGGGACTGGTTACGAGCAGTACTTC. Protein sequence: CSASGTGYEQYF.

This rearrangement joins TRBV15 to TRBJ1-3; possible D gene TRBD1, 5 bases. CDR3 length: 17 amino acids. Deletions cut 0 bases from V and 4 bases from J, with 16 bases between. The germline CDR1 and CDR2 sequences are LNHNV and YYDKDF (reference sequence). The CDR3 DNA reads TGTGCCACCAGCAGAGATCTTAAGGGGAGCTCAGGAAACACCATATATTTT. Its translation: CATSRDLKGSSGNTIYF.

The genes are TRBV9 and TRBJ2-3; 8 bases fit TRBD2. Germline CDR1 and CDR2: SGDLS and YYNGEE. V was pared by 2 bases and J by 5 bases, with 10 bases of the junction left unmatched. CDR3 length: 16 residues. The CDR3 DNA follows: TGTGCCAGCAGCGTCCGCGGGGGGACCGGCGGAGATACGCAGTATTTT. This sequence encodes CASSVRGGTGGDTQYF.

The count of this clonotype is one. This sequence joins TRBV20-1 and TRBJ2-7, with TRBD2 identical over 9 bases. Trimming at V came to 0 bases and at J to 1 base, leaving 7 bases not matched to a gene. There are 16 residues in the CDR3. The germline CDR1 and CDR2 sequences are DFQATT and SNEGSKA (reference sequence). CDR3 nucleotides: TGCAGTGCTAGAGATTGGGGTAGCGGGAGATCCTACGAGCAGTACTTC. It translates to CSARDWGSGRSYEQYF.

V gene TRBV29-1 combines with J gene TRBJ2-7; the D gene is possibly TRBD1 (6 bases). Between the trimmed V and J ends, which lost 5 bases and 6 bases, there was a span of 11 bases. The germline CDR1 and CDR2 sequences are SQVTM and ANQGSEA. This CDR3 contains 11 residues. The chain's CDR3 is CSVRDILEQYF. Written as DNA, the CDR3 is TGCAGCGTTCGGGACATCCTCGAGCAGTACTTC.

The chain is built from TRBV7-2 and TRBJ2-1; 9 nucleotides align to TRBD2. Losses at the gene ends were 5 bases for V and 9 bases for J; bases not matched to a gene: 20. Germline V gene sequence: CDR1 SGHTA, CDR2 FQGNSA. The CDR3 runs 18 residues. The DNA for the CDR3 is TGTGCCAGCAGCGCATCAAATCTAGCGGGATCCCAAAGGGGTGAGCAGTTCTTC. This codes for CASSASNLAGSQRGEQFF.

CDR3 sequence (DNA): TGCAGCGTCCAGGACTTTAGCAATCAGCCCCAGCATTTT. This sequence encodes CSVQDFSNQPQHF. The rearrangement links TRBV29-1 to TRBJ1-5; D call uncertain. The CDR3 sequence is 13 residues long. The V end was cut by 6 bases, the J end by 0 bases, with 9 bases between. Germline values: CDR1 SQVTM, CDR2 ANQGSEA.

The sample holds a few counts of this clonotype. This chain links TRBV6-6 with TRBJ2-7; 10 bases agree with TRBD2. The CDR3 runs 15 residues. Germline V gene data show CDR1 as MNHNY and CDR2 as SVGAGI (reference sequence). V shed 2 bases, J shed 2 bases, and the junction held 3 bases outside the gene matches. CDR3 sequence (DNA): TGTGCCAGCAGTTACCTAAGCGGGAGGGCCTACGAGCAGTACTTC. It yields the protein CASSYLSGRAYEQYF.